These T cell receptor beta chains were read from a single sample in a study of T-cell reconstitution after alpha-beta-depleted transplantation in children. MiXCR was run by TCRdb on the PCR reads, yielding one entry per CDR3 protein. The data show roughly 220,000 distinct CDR3 sequences, with roughly 9.1% seen just once and 35% to 45% held by the top ten. Sequenced material: PBMCs, mostly from graft donor cells, taken 360 days after TCRalphabeta/CD19-depleted stem cell transplant. The receptors were gathered from a male patient between 2 and 10 years old who had a stem cell transplant for acute myeloid leukemia, so the T cells may come from the graft donor. CDR3s include the opening cysteine and the closing phenylalanine or tryptophan. Fields, in order: clone size, J gene, D gene, V gene, CDR3 protein, CDR3 DNA. A D gene is named only where the DNA matches it firmly. Rows give clone size only sometimes, using once, few, many, or a class for an expanded clone.

>NA|TRBJ2-3|NA|TRBV2
CASPSEADTQYF
TGTGCCAGTCCATCAGAGGCTGATACGCAGTATTTT
>few|TRBJ1-2|NA|TRBV6-5
CASRLDSLNYGYTF
TGTGCCAGCAGACTTGACAGTTTAAACTATGGCTACACCTTC
>few|TRBJ2-3|TRBD2|TRBV20-1
CSASGTSGHDTQYF
TGCAGTGCTAGCGGGACTAGCGGCCACGATACGCAGTATTTT
>many|TRBJ1-1|NA|TRBV5-1
CASSFGPNTEAFF
TGCGCCAGCAGCTTTGGGCCAAACACTGAAGCTTTCTTT
>NA|TRBJ2-2|NA|TRBV11-2
CASSLEGLTTGELFF
TGTGCCAGCAGCTTAGAGGGACTCACTACCGGGGAGCTGTTTTTT
>few|TRBJ1-6|TRBD1|TRBV7-9
CASSSRTGGANSPLHF
TGTGCCAGCAGCTCTAGGACAGGGGGAGCTAATTCACCCCTCCACTTT
>many|TRBJ2-7|TRBD1|TRBV10-3
CAIRPRQGQTSYEQYF
TGTGCCATCAGACCCCGACAGGGTCAAACATCCTACGAGCAGTACTTC
>many|TRBJ2-3|NA|TRBV5-1
CASSSGRVRSVGRLDTQYF
TGCGCCAGCAGCTCGGGTAGGGTTCGGAGCGTGGGGCGGCTTGATACGCAGTATTTT
>few|TRBJ2-4|TRBD2|TRBV4-3
CASSQDSGRGDIQYF
TGCGCCAGCAGCCAAGATAGCGGGAGGGGTGACATTCAGTACTTC
>NA|TRBJ2-3|NA|TRBV7-2
CASSSPRGPFTDTQYF
TGTGCCAGCAGCTCACCCCGGGGGCCGTTCACAGATACGCAGTATTTT
>few|TRBJ2-7|NA|TRBV3-1
CASSPYPSGTVYEQYF
TGTGCCAGCAGCCCGTACCCAAGCGGGACAGTCTACGAGCAGTACTTC
>NA|TRBJ2-5|TRBD2|TRBV10-3
CAIFGTNKETQYF
TGTGCCATCTTCGGGACTAACAAAGAGACCCAGTACTTC
>many|TRBJ2-1|NA|TRBV27
CASSPGGYNEQFF
TGTGCCAGCAGCCCTGGGGGTTACAATGAGCAGTTCTTC
>many|TRBJ1-4|NA|TRBV7-9
CASSEGRGEKLFF
TGTGCCAGCAGCGAAGGACGGGGCGAAAAACTGTTTTTT
>NA|TRBJ1-6|TRBD1|TRBV20-1
CSAKGRGTGHNSPLHF
TGCAGTGCCAAGGGGAGGGGGACAGGACACAATTCACCCCTCCACTTT
>NA|TRBJ2-2|TRBD2|TRBV9
CASSVAGLAGAANTGELFF
TGTGCCAGCAGCGTAGCGGGACTAGCGGGGGCCGCGAACACCGGGGAGCTGTTTTTT
>many|TRBJ2-1|TRBD2|TRBV5-1
CASSLRQSGRLGNEQFF
TGCGCCAGCAGCTTAAGGCAAAGCGGGAGGTTGGGGAATGAGCAGTTCTTC
>NA|TRBJ1-4|TRBD1|TRBV4-1
CASSQGVVRGNEKLFF
TGCGCCAGCAGCCAAGGAGTGGTCAGGGGGAATGAAAAACTGTTTTTT
>few|TRBJ1-1|NA|TRBV5-1
CASSLWVGGMNTEAFF
TGCGCCAGCAGCTTGTGGGTCGGAGGAATGAACACTGAAGCTTTCTTT
>many|TRBJ2-3|NA|TRBV12-3/TRBV12-4
CASSPDLLGIDTQYF
TGTGCCAGCAGTCCCGACCTGTTAGGAATAGATACGCAGTATTTT
>many|TRBJ1-3|NA|TRBV15
CATSRDPSGNTIYF
TGTGCCACCAGCAGAGACCCGTCTGGAAACACCATATATTTT
>many|TRBJ2-7|NA|TRBV20-1
CSAVDGSYEQYF
TGCAGTGCTGTGGACGGCTCCTACGAGCAGTACTTC
>NA|TRBJ2-2|TRBD1|TRBV20-1
CSVQGETGELFF
TGCAGTGTCCAGGGGGAAACCGGGGAGCTGTTTTTT
>many|TRBJ2-1|TRBD2|TRBV20-1
CSKAGGTINEQFF
TGCAGTAAAGCGGGGGGGACGATCAATGAGCAGTTCTTC
>many|TRBJ2-4|TRBD1|TRBV12-3/TRBV12-4
CASSLRTGNIQYF
TGTGCCAGCAGTCTCAGGACAGGGAACATTCAGTACTTC
>NA|TRBJ2-5|TRBD1|TRBV12-3/TRBV12-4
CASSLRQGQATQYF
TGTGCCAGCAGTTTACGACAGGGCCAAGCGACCCAGTACTTC
>many|TRBJ2-7|TRBD2|TRBV29-1
CSVVVREAGEQYF
TGCAGCGTTGTGGTTCGGGAGGCGGGCGAGCAGTACTTC
>few|TRBJ2-7|NA|TRBV7-8
CASSLVSLGKVPYEQYF
TGTGCCAGCAGCTTAGTATCGCTAGGGAAGGTCCCCTACGAGCAGTACTTC
>NA|TRBJ2-1|TRBD2|TRBV12-3/TRBV12-4
CASSLAQTGGPRSEQFF
TGTGCCAGCAGTTTAGCGCAGACGGGGGGGCCTCGGTCTGAGCAGTTCTTC
>NA|TRBJ2-5|NA|TRBV10-3
CAISGQKEEETQYF
TGTGCCATCAGTGGGCAGAAGGAGGAGGAGACCCAGTACTTC
>NA|TRBJ2-2|NA|TRBV5-1
CASSFLLVNTGELFF
TGCGCCAGCAGCTTCTTACTAGTGAACACCGGGGAGCTGTTTTTT
>many|TRBJ2-2|NA|TRBV11-2
CASSTQSGVTGELFF
TGTGCCAGCAGCACCCAATCAGGGGTGACCGGGGAGCTGTTTTTT
>NA|TRBJ2-7|NA|TRBV6-5
CASSYGVESGEQYF
TGTGCCAGCAGTTATGGGGTCGAATCGGGCGAGCAGTACTTC
>NA|TRBJ2-1|TRBD2|TRBV5-1
CASSGGLGYEQFF
TGCGCCAGCAGCGGGGGACTAGGGTATGAGCAGTTCTTC
>many|TRBJ2-3|TRBD2|TRBV19
CASSRLAGSTDTQYF
TGTGCCAGTAGTCGATTAGCGGGTAGCACAGATACGCAGTATTTT
>NA|TRBJ1-1|NA|TRBV12-3/TRBV12-4
CASSSLTEAFF
TGTGCCAGCAGTTCGCTCACTGAAGCTTTCTTT
>many|TRBJ2-5|TRBD2|TRBV3-1
CASSQVTSGGLGAGTQYF
TGTGCCAGCAGCCAAGTTACTAGCGGGGGGCTGGGGGCGGGGACCCAGTACTTC
>few|TRBJ2-2|NA|TRBV12-3/TRBV12-4
CASSLDWEFGELFF
TGTGCCAGCAGTTTAGATTGGGAATTCGGGGAGCTGTTTTTT
>few|TRBJ1-2|NA|TRBV12-3/TRBV12-4
CASTTGSGEDYGYTF
TGTGCCAGCACCACCGGTTCAGGGGAGGACTATGGCTACACCTTC
>NA|TRBJ2-2|TRBD1|TRBV29-1
CSAGGRGKNTGELFF
TGCAGTGCTGGGGGCAGGGGGAAGAACACCGGGGAGCTGTTTTTT
>few|TRBJ2-1|NA|TRBV5-6
CASSVADNEQFF
TGTGCCAGCAGCGTAGCGGACAATGAGCAGTTCTTC
>NA|TRBJ2-4|NA|TRBV12-3/TRBV12-4
CACSSQGQGNARAKNIQYF
TGTGCCTGCAGTTCCCAAGGGCAGGGAAATGCTCGAGCCAAAAACATTCAGTACTTC
>NA|TRBJ2-1|NA|TRBV6-2/TRBV6-3
CASSYLRAGLGNEQFF
TGTGCCAGCAGTTACCTGCGGGCAGGACTTGGTAATGAGCAGTTCTTC
>NA|TRBJ2-3|TRBD2|TRBV3-1
CASSQRRSGGAGDTQYF
TGTGCCAGCAGCCAACGGAGGAGCGGGGGGGCTGGGGATACGCAGTATTTT
>few|TRBJ2-1|TRBD1|TRBV20-1
CSARETGTGHYNEQFF
TGCAGTGCTAGAGAGACCGGGACAGGCCACTACAATGAGCAGTTCTTC
>NA|TRBJ2-4|NA|TRBV19
CASSIPGLAKNIQYF
TGTGCCAGTAGTATTCCGGGGCTGGCCAAAAACATTCAGTACTTC